The rows below give T cell receptor beta chains drawn from one sample of a study of T-cell memory formation after mild COVID-19. MiXCR, applied by TCRdb to the 5' RACE reads, yields one record per CDR3 protein. The sample lists about 470,000 distinct CDR3 sequences; about 20% were seen once. Source material: PBMCs or a T cell subset sorted from them (not recorded which). The receptors come from an adult woman who had mild COVID-19 (a few samples of this study predate the infection). Cell type and time point are not known. Both conserved end residues are part of each CDR3. D genes are given only for firm matches. Clone size appears in some rows only: once, few, many, or a class for an expanded clone.

D,V,J,size,CDR3,DNA
.,TRBV9,TRBJ1-4,.,CASNTGPGEKLFF,TGTGCCAGCAATACAGGGCCGGGGGAAAAACTGTTTTTT
TRBD2,TRBV3-1,TRBJ2-1,many,CASSSTSGGVSSYNEQFF,TGTGCCAGCAGCTCGACTAGCGGGGGGGTGAGCTCCTACAATGAGCAGTTCTTC
.,TRBV4-1,TRBJ2-1,.,CASTGFDEQFF,TGCGCCAGCACGGGGTTCGATGAGCAGTTCTTC
.,TRBV5-1,TRBJ1-2,once,CASRQGGTANYGYTF,TGCGCCAGCAGGCAAGGGGGAACAGCTAACTATGGCTACACCTTC
TRBD2,TRBV5-1,TRBJ2-7,.,CASSPGGTSGNYEQYF,TGCGCCAGCAGCCCTGGTGGGACTAGCGGCAACTACGAGCAGTACTTC
TRBD2,TRBV7-9,TRBJ2-3,.,CASSLWTSPTGTDTQYF,TGTGCCAGCAGCTTATGGACTAGCCCTACGGGCACAGATACGCAGTATTTT
TRBD2,TRBV30,TRBJ2-3,once,CAWSVPSPGLAGSDTQYF,TGTGCCTGGAGTGTACCTTCCCCGGGACTAGCGGGATCAGATACGCAGTATTTT
TRBD1,TRBV20-1,TRBJ1-6,few,CSVGTVMSSYNSPLHF,TGCAGTGTTGGGACAGTGATGAGCTCCTATAATTCACCCCTCCACTTT
TRBD2,TRBV20-1,TRBJ2-5,.,CSARDRLAGGPRSETQYF,TGCAGTGCTAGAGATCGACTAGCGGGAGGGCCCAGGTCCGAGACCCAGTACTTC
.,TRBV25-1,TRBJ1-6,.,CASRPQGLPLHF,TGTGCCAGCAGACCCCAGGGACTCCCCCTCCACTTT
.,TRBV7-2,TRBJ2-1,many,CASSWGLADTYNEQFF,TGTGCCAGCAGCTGGGGATTAGCGGACACCTACAATGAGCAGTTCTTC
TRBD1,TRBV6-1,TRBJ1-5,once,CASGAGGSRSNQPQHF,TGTGCCAGCGGGGCAGGGGGAAGCAGGAGCAATCAGCCCCAGCATTTT
.,TRBV29-1,TRBJ2-1,many,CSWSKSMSSYNEQFF,TGCAGCTGGTCTAAATCCATGAGCTCCTACAATGAGCAGTTCTTC
TRBD2,TRBV11-2,TRBJ2-7,few,CASTPGTSGYEQYF,TGTGCCAGCACCCCCGGGACTAGCGGCTACGAGCAGTACTTC
TRBD1,TRBV20-1,TRBJ1-1,.,CSASGQGIANTEAFF,TGCAGTGCCTCTGGACAGGGCATTGCGAACACTGAAGCTTTCTTT
TRBD1,TRBV18,TRBJ1-1,few,CASSVDRDVTEAFF,TGTGCCAGCTCAGTGGACAGGGACGTAACTGAAGCTTTCTTT